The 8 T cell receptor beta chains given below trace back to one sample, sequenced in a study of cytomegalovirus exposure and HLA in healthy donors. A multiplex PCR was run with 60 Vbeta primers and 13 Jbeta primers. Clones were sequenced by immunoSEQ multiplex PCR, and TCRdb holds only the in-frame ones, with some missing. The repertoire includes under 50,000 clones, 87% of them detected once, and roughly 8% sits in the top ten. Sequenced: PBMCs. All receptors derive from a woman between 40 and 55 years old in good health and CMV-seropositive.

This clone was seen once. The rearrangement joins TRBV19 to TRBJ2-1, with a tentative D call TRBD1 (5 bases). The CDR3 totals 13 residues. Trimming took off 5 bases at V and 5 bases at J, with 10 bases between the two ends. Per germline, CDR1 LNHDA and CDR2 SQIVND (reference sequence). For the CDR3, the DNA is TGTGCCAGTAGTCTTGGGGCCGACAATGAGCAGTTCTTC. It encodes CASSLGADNEQFF.

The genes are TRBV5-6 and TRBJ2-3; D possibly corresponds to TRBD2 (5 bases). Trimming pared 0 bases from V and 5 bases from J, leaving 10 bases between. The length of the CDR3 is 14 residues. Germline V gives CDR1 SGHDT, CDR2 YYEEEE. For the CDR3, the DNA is TGTGCCAGCAGCTTGGAGGGCGAGGGAGATACGCAGTATTTT. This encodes CASSLEGEGDTQYF.

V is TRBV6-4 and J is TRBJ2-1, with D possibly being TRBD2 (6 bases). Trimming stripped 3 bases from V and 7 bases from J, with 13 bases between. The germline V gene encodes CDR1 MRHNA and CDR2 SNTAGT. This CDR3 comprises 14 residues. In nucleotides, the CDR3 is TGTGCCAGCAGTGATGGTAGCGGCACGAATGAGCAGTTCTTC. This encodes CASSDGSGTNEQFF.

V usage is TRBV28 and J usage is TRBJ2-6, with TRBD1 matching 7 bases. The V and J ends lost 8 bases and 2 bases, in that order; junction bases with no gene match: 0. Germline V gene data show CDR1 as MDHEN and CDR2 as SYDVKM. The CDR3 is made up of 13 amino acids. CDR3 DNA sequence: TGTGCCAGCGACAGGGCTGGGGCCAACGTCCTGACTTTC. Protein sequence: CASDRAGANVLTF.

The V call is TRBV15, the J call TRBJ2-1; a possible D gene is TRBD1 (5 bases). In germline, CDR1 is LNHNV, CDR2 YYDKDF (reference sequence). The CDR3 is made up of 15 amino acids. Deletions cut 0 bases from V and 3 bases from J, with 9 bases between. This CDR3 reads CATSRDLGVYNEQFF. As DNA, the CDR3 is TGTGCCACCAGCAGAGATCTAGGGGTCTACAATGAGCAGTTCTTC.

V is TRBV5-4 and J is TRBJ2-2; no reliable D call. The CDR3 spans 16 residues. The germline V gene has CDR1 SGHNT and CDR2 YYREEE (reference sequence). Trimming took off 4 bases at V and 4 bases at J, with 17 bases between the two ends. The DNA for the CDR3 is TGTGCCAGCAGCCCTACTACTATGCGAAGCACCGGGGAGCTGTTTTTT. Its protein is CASSPTTMRSTGELFF. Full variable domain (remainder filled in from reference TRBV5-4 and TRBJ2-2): ETGVTQSPTHLIKTRGQQVTLRCSSQSGHNTVSWYQQALGQGPQFIFQYYREEENGRGNFPPRFSGLQFPNYSSELNVNALELDDSALYLCASSPTTMRSTGELFFGEGSRLTVL.

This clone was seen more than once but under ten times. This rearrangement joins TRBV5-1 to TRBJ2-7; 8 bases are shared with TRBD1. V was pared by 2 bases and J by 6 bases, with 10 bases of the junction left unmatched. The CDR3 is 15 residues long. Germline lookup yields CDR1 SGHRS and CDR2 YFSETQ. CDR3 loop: CASSFGRGHPGEQYF. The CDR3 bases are TGCGCCAGCAGCTTCGGCAGGGGGCACCCTGGCGAGCAGTACTTC.

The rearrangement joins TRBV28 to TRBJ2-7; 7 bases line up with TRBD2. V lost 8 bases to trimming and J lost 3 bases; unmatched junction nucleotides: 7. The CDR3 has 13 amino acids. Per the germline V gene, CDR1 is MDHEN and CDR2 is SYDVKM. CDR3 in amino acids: CASASGTFYEQYF. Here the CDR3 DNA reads TGTGCCAGCGCGAGCGGGACCTTCTACGAGCAGTACTTC.